This T cell receptor beta chain was found in a study of spatial heterogeneity in lung cancer. Time point defined: sample taken at primary tumor resection. V lost 8 bases to trimming and J lost 9 bases; unmatched junction nucleotides: 6. The CDR3 consists of 13 residues. Germline V CDR1 and CDR2: MNHEY, SVGEGT. Via MiXCR, TCRdb re-called the 5' RACE reads, giving one row per CDR3 protein. This sample has tens of thousands of distinct CDR3 sequences, with roughly 12% found just once. The rearrangement uses TRBV6-2 or TRBV6-3 and TRBJ1-6, with 8 bases fitting TRBD1. This clonotype originated in a male donor with early-stage non-small cell lung cancer. This specimen was PBMCs, taken at surgery. CDR3 amino acids: CASVDREGSPLHF. For the CDR3, the DNA is TGTGCCAGCGTGGACAGGGAAGGTTCACCCCTCCACTTT.